The 30 T cell receptor beta chains reported below all come from one sample, sequenced in a study of T cells in Graves' hyperthyroidism and ophthalmopathy. Using RNA transcripts as the source, TCR beta CDR3 regions were amplified. The TCR CDR3 was amplified in a first-round RT-PCR using the HTBI primer set. MiXCR was run by TCRdb on the multiplex PCR reads, yielding one entry per CDR3 protein. The profile covers about 600,000 distinct CDR3 sequences, with 11% to 15% appearing a single time and less than 9% taken by the ten largest. The source material was blood. The source is a woman under 30 with Graves' ophthalmopathy.

The chain employs TRBV7-3 and TRBJ2-2, with D perhaps TRBD2 (5 bases). Germline V CDR1 and CDR2: SGHTA, FQGTGA. Trimming pared 5 bases from V and 1 base from J, leaving 8 bases between. The CDR3 is 14 amino acids. The CDR3 sequence: CASSRGENTGELFF. CDR3 bases: TGTGCCAGCAGCCGGGGAGAGAACACCGGGGAGCTGTTTTTT.

This clonotype came up many times. This chain connects TRBV6-2 or TRBV6-3 to TRBJ2-2; 8 positions agree with TRBD2. With 7 bases clipped from V and 3 bases from J, the junction kept 13 bases outside the gene matches. This CDR3 spans 17 amino acids. CDR1 is MNHEY, CDR2 SVGEGT, per germline. The CDR3 sequence is CASTNPPGLEDTGELFF. For the CDR3, the DNA is TGTGCCAGCACCAACCCCCCGGGACTAGAGGACACCGGGGAGCTGTTTTTT.

This clonotype has a count of ten or more. The gene calls are TRBV7-9 and TRBJ1-1; TRBD1 matches 9 bases. V shed 1 base, J shed 4 bases, and the junction held 7 bases outside the gene matches. Germline loops: CDR1 SEHNR, CDR2 FQNEAQ (reference sequence). The CDR3 consists of 16 residues. DNA for the CDR3: TGTGCCAGCAGCTTAGGAAACAGGGGGCTTGGCACTGAAGCTTTCTTT. Its protein is CASSLGNRGLGTEAFF.

This clonotype was recorded many times. This rearrangement joins TRBV7-9 to TRBJ2-1, with D possibly being TRBD1 (5 bases). This CDR3 is 19 amino acids long. The germline V gene encodes CDR1 SEHNR and CDR2 FQNEAQ (reference sequence). Trimming pared 3 bases from V and 8 bases from J, leaving 29 bases between. The CDR3 DNA is TGTGCCAGCAGCTTGCCCTACGTGGGGCAGGGTAGAACTACACATGAGCAGTTCTTC. It translates to CASSLPYVGQGRTTHEQFF.

This clonotype was observed at least ten times. This chain connects TRBV29-1 to TRBJ2-2, with 7 nucleotides matching TRBD1. The CDR3 spans 12 residues. Germline assignment: CDR1 SQVTM and CDR2 ANQGSEA. Trimming took 6 bases from V and 3 from J; bases not matched to a gene: 1. The CDR3 here is CSVQGDTGELFF. DNA of the CDR3: TGCAGCGTCCAGGGGGACACCGGGGAGCTGTTTTTT.

This clonotype came up many times. The V call is TRBV24-1, the J call TRBJ2-1; 8 nucleotides match TRBD2. The CDR3 totals 18 residues. Trimming at V came to 9 bases and at J to 3 bases, leaving 18 bases not matched to a gene. Per germline, CDR1 KGHDR and CDR2 SFDVKD. The CDR3 spells CATSRTREAGESYNEQFF. CDR3 bases: TGTGCCACCTCCAGGACCCGCGAAGCGGGAGAAAGCTACAATGAGCAGTTCTTC.

The chain joins TRBV12-3 or TRBV12-4 to TRBJ2-1; 7 bases are shared with TRBD2. V lost 8 bases and J lost 2; bases outside the gene matches: 6. This CDR3 has 14 amino acids. CDR3 sequence reads: CASRPGLTYNEQFF. CDR3 DNA: TGTGCCAGCCGTCCGGGACTAACCTACAATGAGCAGTTCTTC.

This clonotype was seen at least ten times. The chain carries TRBV5-4 and TRBJ2-7; the D is unclear. This CDR3 contains 14 residues. From germline, CDR1 is SGHNT and CDR2 YYREEE (reference sequence). V lost 0 bases to trimming and J lost 3 bases, with 10 bases between them. The CDR3 bases are TGTGCCAGCAGCTTGGCCGGTGGTAACTACGAGCAGTACTTC. It codes for CASSLAGGNYEQYF.

At least ten counts were recorded for this clonotype. This sequence joins TRBV30 and TRBJ1-5, with 9 bases fitting TRBD1. J gave up 1 base and V 4 bases, and 8 bases lay outside the gene matches. This CDR3 spans 16 amino acids. Germline V gene data show CDR1 as GTSNPN and CDR2 as SVGIG (reference sequence). The CDR3 spells CAWTRQGGKSNQPQHF. CDR3 sequence (DNA): TGTGCCTGGACCCGACAGGGGGGGAAAAGCAATCAGCCCCAGCATTTT. The variable domain in full, completed from reference TRBV30 and TRBJ1-5, reads SQTIHQWPATLVQPVGSPLSLECTVEGTSNPNLYWYRQAAGRGLQLLFYSVGIGQISSEVPQNLSASRPQDRQFILSSKKLLLSDSGFYLCAWTRQGGKSNQPQHFGDGTRLSIL.

This clonotype occurred many times. The genes are TRBV2 and TRBJ2-7, with D tentatively TRBD1 or TRBD2 (5 bases each). Per the germline V gene, CDR1 is SNHLY and CDR2 is FYNNEI. This CDR3 contains 12 residues. Trimming took off 8 bases at V and 4 bases at J, with 12 bases between the two ends. CDR3 sequence reads: CASRGPKYEQYF. The CDR3 DNA reads TGTGCCAGCCGGGGACCAAAATACGAGCAGTACTTC.

This clonotype appeared many times. The chain is built from TRBV7-6 and TRBJ2-7; D is uncertain. This CDR3 has 15 amino acids. V lost 5 bases to trimming and J lost 0 bases, with 14 bases between them. From germline, CDR1 is SGHVS and CDR2 FNYEAQ. DNA of the CDR3: TGTGCCAGCAGCCCCTATTGGTCTCTCTCCTACGAGCAGTACTTC. Its translation: CASSPYWSLSYEQYF.

In this sample, this clonotype turned up many times. The rearrangement links TRBV6-2 or TRBV6-3 to TRBJ2-6; D unclear. Germline CDR1 MNHEY, CDR2 SVGEGT. The CDR3 consists of 16 residues. Trimming removed 4 bases from V and 0 bases from J, with 10 bases in between. CDR3 DNA: TGTGCCAGCAGTTTCCCCGCAGGCTCTGGGGCCAACGTCCTGACTTTC. As protein: CASSFPAGSGANVLTF.

There are a few counts of this clonotype. Being one base from a much bigger clone, this may be a read error. V usage is TRBV5-6 and J usage is TRBJ2-1, with 8 bases identical to TRBD1. Germline loops: CDR1 SGHDT, CDR2 YYEEEE. The trim removed 0 bases at V and 3 bases at J, leaving 2 bases unmatched. The CDR3 sequence is 15 residues long. The CDR3 loop is CASSLGQGIYNEQFF. DNA for the CDR3: TGTGCCAGCAGCTTGGGACAGGGGATCTACAATGAGCAGTTCTTC.

V and J are TRBV20-1 and TRBJ2-4; 14 bases are a match to TRBD2. V dropped 6 bases and J dropped 1; count of bases not matched to a gene: 5. The CDR3 length is 16 residues. Per the germline V gene, CDR1 is DFQATT and CDR2 is SNEGSKA (reference sequence). The CDR3 spells CSAGTSGSGAKNIQYF. CDR3 bases: TGCAGTGCGGGGACTAGCGGGAGCGGGGCCAAAAACATTCAGTACTTC.

The V gene is TRBV3-1, the J gene TRBJ2-2; no definite D call. Looked up from germline, CDR1 is LGHDT and CDR2 is YNNKEL (reference sequence). This CDR3 is built from 13 residues. The germline V and J ends were trimmed by 1 base and 6 bases, with 6 bases remaining between them. The CDR3 bases are TGTGCCAGCAGCCAAGCACCCCCCGGGGAGCTGTTTTTT. This gives the protein CASSQAPPGELFF.

Only a few counts were recorded for this clonotype. The chain joins TRBV7-9 to TRBJ2-5, with 9 bases matching TRBD1. V was clipped by 4 bases and J by 4 bases; unmatched bases: 7. Germline-derived CDR1 and CDR2 are SEHNR and FQNEAQ (reference sequence). The CDR3 runs to 15 residues. Here the CDR3 DNA reads TGTGCCAGCAGCTCCGGGACAGGGAAAGGAGAGACCCAGTACTTC. Protein: CASSSGTGKGETQYF.

This sequence joins TRBV4-2 and TRBJ2-4, with D tentatively TRBD2 (6 bases). The CDR3 length is 16 residues. Per the germline V gene, CDR1 is LGHNA and CDR2 is YNFKEQ. V was cut by 0 bases and J by 8 bases, with 17 bases left in between. The CDR3 DNA reads as TGTGCCAGCAGCCAAGATTTTGGGGGACTGGGGGACATTCAGTACTTC. Protein sequence: CASSQDFGGLGDIQYF.

The chain recombines TRBV6-1 with TRBJ2-7, with D possibly being TRBD2 (5 bases). Trimming took off 6 bases at V and 4 bases at J, with 13 bases between the two ends. The CDR3 spans 13 residues. CDR1 is MNHNS and CDR2 is SASEGT in the germline V gene. CDR3 in amino acids: CASRTTGLYEQYF. For the CDR3, the DNA is TGTGCCAGCAGGACCACCGGACTTTACGAGCAGTACTTC.

This chain links TRBV11-3 with TRBJ2-3, with a tentative D call TRBD2 (6 bases). The CDR3 extends over 15 amino acids. In germline, CDR1 is SGHNT, CDR2 YENEEA. Trimming removed 5 bases at V and 5 bases at J, with 17 bases between. The CDR3, as DNA: TGTGCCAGCAGCCGGGAGACAGCGGCCCAAGATACGCAGTATTTT. Translation gives CASSRETAAQDTQYF.

V is TRBV6-1 and J is TRBJ2-5; D remains unclear. Trimming took 8 bases from V and 0 from J, leaving 10 bases between them. Germline-derived CDR1 and CDR2 are MNHNS and SASEGT. The CDR3 contains 13 residues. The CDR3 loop is CASYPANQETQYF. The CDR3 DNA sequence: TGTGCCAGCTACCCCGCGAACCAAGAGACCCAGTACTTC.

This clonotype was picked up many times. V usage is TRBV7-2 and J usage is TRBJ1-4; tentatively, D is TRBD1 (6 bases). The length of the CDR3 is 14 residues. Trimming took off 4 bases at V and 2 bases at J, with 8 bases between the two ends. CDR1 is SGHTA, CDR2 FQGNSA, per germline. CDR3: CASSYQGTNEKLFF. The CDR3, as DNA: TGTGCCAGCAGCTACCAGGGGACTAATGAAAAACTGTTTTTT. Looking up the rest from reference TRBV7-2 and TRBJ1-4 gives the full variable domain: GAGVSQSPSNKVTEKGKDVELRCDPISGHTALYWYRQSLGQGLEFLIYFQGNSAPDKSGLPSDRFSAERTGGSVSTLTIQRTQQEDSAVYLCASSYQGTNEKLFFGSGTQLSVL.

The sample holds many counts of this clonotype. The V and J genes are TRBV15 and TRBJ2-7; D could derive from TRBD1 or TRBD2 (5 bases each). Trimming took off 1 base at V and 6 bases at J, with 13 bases between the two ends. Germline CDR1 reads LNHNV; CDR2 reads YYDKDF (reference sequence). The CDR3 spans 14 residues. The CDR3 is CATSRGRGVVEQYF. The CDR3 coding sequence is TGTGCCACCAGCAGAGGTAGAGGGGTAGTCGAGCAGTACTTC.

The table lists this clonotype with a few counts. In DNA, the CDR3 is TGTGCCAGCAGGGACAGCGGGAACACTGAAGCTTTCTTT. It specifies CASRDSGNTEAFF. The genes are TRBV6-1 and TRBJ1-1, with TRBD1 as a possible D gene (6 bases). This CDR3 region has 13 residues. Trimming pared 6 bases from V and 1 base from J, leaving 9 bases between. Germline V gene sequence: CDR1 MNHNS, CDR2 SASEGT.

The chain recombines TRBV2 with TRBJ2-7; the match to TRBD1 covers 8 bases. In germline, CDR1 is SNHLY, CDR2 FYNNEI. Unmatched junction bases numbered 13, after V lost 5 bases and J lost 7 bases. CDR3 length: 15 amino acids. CDR3 sequence: CASSPGGVAAGEQYF. The CDR3, as DNA: TGTGCCAGCAGTCCAGGGGGCGTAGCGGCGGGTGAGCAGTACTTC.

This clonotype was seen ten or more times. The chain is built from TRBV28 and TRBJ2-5; tentatively, D is TRBD1 (8 bases). The CDR3 is 18 amino acids. Trimming left V 6 bases short and J 5 bases short, with 28 bases between. From germline, CDR1 is MDHEN and CDR2 SYDVKM. The CDR3 DNA is TGTGCCAGCAGCCCCTTCTCCAGGGGGCGGGGGAGGCTGGAGACCCAGTACTTC. Translation: CASSPFSRGRGRLETQYF.

This clonotype was seen a few times. The chain has TRBV27 and TRBJ2-2; the D gene is possibly TRBD2 (7 bases). CDR1 and CDR2 from the germline V gene are MNHEY and SMNVEV (reference sequence). V lost 8 bases, J lost 6 bases, and 16 bases lay in between. The CDR3 extends over 14 amino acids. The CDR3 nucleotides read TGTGCCAGCTCTCTAGGGGGGGGGTCCGGGGAGCTGTTTTTT. Translation gives CASSLGGGSGELFF.

This clonotype was seen ten or more times. This chain joins TRBV5-1 and TRBJ1-1; 7 bases map to TRBD1. This CDR3 has 16 amino acids. V lost 4 bases and J lost 4; bases outside the gene matches: 13. Germline-derived CDR1 and CDR2 are SGHRS and YFSETQ. CDR3 sequence: CASSPGGGGKGTEAFF. CDR3 nucleotides: TGCGCCAGCAGCCCCGGGGGAGGGGGCAAGGGCACTGAAGCTTTCTTT.

This clonotype appeared many times. V and J are TRBV9 and TRBJ1-1; D uncertain. CDR1 and CDR2 from the germline V gene are SGDLS and YYNGEE. Trimming pared 4 bases from V and 1 base from J, leaving 8 bases between. The CDR3 sequence is 13 residues long. In DNA form, the CDR3 reads TGTGCCAGCAGCTTACACCAGAACACTGAAGCTTTCTTT. It translates to CASSLHQNTEAFF.

In regard to this clonotype: It may be a read error: a sequence one base away is much more abundant. The CDR3 loop reads CASSVTVGTYNEQFF. As DNA, the CDR3 is TGTGCCAGCAGCGTTACAGTGGGGACTTACAATGAGCAGTTCTTC. The chain couples TRBV7-8 to TRBJ2-1; D is possibly TRBD2 (6 bases). The V gene lost 5 bases and the J gene lost 4 bases, with 15 bases spanning the gap. The CDR3 is 15 residues long. CDR1 is SGHVS and CDR2 is FQNEAQ in the germline V gene.

The gene calls are TRBV9 and TRBJ2-3; TRBD1 aligns across 9 bases. Germline V gives CDR1 SGDLS, CDR2 YYNGEE. Losses at the gene ends were 4 bases for V and 6 bases for J; bases not matched to a gene: 9. This CDR3 has 15 residues. CDR3 sequence: CASSPQTGGRDTQYF. In nucleotides, the CDR3 is TGTGCCAGCAGCCCCCAGACAGGGGGGAGGGATACGCAGTATTTT.